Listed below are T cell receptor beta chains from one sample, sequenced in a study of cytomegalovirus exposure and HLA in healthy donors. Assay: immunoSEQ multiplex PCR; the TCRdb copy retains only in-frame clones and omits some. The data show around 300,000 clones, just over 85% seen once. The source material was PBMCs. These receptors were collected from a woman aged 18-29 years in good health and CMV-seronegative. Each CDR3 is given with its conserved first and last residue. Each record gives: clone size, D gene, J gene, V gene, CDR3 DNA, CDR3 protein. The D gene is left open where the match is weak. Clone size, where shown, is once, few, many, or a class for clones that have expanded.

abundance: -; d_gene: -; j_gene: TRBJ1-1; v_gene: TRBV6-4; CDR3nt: TGTGCCAGCAGTGAATCGTACTACACTGAAGCTTTCTTT; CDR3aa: CASSESYYTEAFF
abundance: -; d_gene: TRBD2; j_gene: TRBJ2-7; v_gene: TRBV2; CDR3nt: TGTGCCAGCAGTGTTAGCGGGGGGGAATACGAGCAGTACTTC; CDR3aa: CASSVSGGEYEQYF
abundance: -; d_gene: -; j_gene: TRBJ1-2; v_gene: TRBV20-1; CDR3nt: TGCAGTGCTAGTTACGGGGATGGCTACACCTTC; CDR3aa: CSASYGDGYTF
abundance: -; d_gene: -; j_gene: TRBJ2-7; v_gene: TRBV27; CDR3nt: TGTGCCAGCAGCCAGGACAGCTTTTCCTACGAGCAGTACTTC; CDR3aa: CASSQDSFSYEQYF
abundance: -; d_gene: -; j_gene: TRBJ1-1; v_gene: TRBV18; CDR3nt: TGTGCCAGCGGAAACGGGGTTGGTGCTGAAGCTTTCTTT; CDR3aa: CASGNGVGAEAFF
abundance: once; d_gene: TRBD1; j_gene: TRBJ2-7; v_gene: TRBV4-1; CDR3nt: TGCGCCAGCAGCACCCGGGACAGTTCCTACGAGCAGTACTTC; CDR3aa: CASSTRDSSYEQYF
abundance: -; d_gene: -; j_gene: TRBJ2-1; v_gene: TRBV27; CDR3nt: TGTGCCAGCAGACCTAGGGCTAGCGCACCCTACAATGAGCAGTTCTTC; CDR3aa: CASRPRASAPYNEQFF
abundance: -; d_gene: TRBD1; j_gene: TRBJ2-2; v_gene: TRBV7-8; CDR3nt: TGTGCCAGCAGCTTAGATCGGACCGGGACAGGGGGTTCCGGGGAGCTGTTTTTT; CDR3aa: CASSLDRTGTGGSGELFF
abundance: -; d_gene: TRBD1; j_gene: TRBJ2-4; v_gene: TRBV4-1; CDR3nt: TGCGCCAGCAGCCAAGTTCCAGGGGGCGTCGAAAACATTCAGTACTTC; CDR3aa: CASSQVPGGVENIQYF
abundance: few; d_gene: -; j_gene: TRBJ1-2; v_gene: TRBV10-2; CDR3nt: TGCGCCAGCAGTGGAAGGGGCTTGGGCTACACCTTC; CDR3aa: CASSGRGLGYTF